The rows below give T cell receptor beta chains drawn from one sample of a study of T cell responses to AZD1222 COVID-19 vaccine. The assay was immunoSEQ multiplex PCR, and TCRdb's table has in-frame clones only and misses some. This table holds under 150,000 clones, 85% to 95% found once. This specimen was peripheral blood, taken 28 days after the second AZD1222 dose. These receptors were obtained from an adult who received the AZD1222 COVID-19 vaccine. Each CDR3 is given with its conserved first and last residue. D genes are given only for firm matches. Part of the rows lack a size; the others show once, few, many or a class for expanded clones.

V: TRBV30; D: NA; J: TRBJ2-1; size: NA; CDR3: CAWSQGGSYNEQFF; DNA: TGTGCCTGGAGTCAAGGGGGCTCCTACAATGAGCAGTTCTTC
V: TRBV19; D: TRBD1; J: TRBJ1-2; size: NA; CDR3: CASSSGTANYGYTF; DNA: TGTGCCAGTAGCTCCGGGACAGCTAACTATGGCTACACCTTC
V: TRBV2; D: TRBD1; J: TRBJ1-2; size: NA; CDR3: CASSLGQGYYGYTF; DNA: TGTGCCAGCAGTTTAGGACAGGGCTATTATGGCTACACCTTC
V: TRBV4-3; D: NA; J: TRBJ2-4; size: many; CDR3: CASSQEGSGGANIQYF; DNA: TGCGCCAGCAGCCAAGAGGGCTCGGGGGGCGCGAACATTCAGTACTTC
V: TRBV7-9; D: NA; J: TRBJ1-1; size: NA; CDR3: CASSLRLNTEAFF; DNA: TGTGCCAGCAGCTTAAGGCTTAACACTGAAGCTTTCTTT
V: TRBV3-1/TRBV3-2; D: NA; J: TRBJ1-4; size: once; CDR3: CASSRDVGEKLFF; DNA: TGTGCCAGCAGCCGGGATGTGGGTGAAAAACTGTTTTTT
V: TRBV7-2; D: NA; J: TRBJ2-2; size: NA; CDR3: CASSIGILANTGELFF; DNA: TGTGCCAGCAGCATCGGAATTCTCGCGAACACCGGGGAGCTGTTTTTT
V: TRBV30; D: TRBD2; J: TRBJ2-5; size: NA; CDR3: CARTRGGEETQYF; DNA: TGTGCCCGCACGCGGGGGGGGGAAGAGACCCAGTACTTC
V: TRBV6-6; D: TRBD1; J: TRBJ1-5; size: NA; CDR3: CASRGRGTGEDQPQHF; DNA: TGTGCCAGCAGAGGACGAGGGACAGGGGAAGATCAGCCCCAGCATTTT
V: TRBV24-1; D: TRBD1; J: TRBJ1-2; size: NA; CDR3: CATSDSGTGIYGYTF; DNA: TGTGCCACCAGTGACTCCGGGACAGGGATCTATGGCTACACCTTC
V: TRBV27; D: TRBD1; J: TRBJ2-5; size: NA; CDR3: CASSPGQARETQYF; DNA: TGTGCCAGCAGTCCTGGACAGGCGCGGGAGACCCAGTACTTC
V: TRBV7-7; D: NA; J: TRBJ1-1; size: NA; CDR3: CASSLDSNTEAFF; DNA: TGTGCCAGCAGCTTAGACAGTAACACTGAAGCTTTCTTT
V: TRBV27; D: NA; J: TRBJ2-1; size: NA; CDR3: CASKPLSSYNEQFF; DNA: TGTGCCAGCAAACCCCTGAGCTCCTACAATGAGCAGTTCTTC
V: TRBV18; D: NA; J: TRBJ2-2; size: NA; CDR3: CASSPPTGRARGELFF; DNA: TGTGCCAGCTCACCACCGACGGGCCGGGCGCGGGGGGAGCTGTTTTTT
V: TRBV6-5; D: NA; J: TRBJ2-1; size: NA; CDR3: CASSYSSNRVYEQFF; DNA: TGTGCCAGCAGTTACTCGAGCAATAGGGTCTATGAGCAGTTCTTC
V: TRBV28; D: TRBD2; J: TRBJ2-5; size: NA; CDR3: CASSSTPTPLSSGRRRTQYF; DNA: TGTGCCAGCAGTTCAACCCCCACCCCCCTCTCTAGCGGTCGCCGGCGTACCCAGTACTTC
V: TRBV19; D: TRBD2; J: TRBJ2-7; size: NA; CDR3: CASSVHSGASSYEQYF; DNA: TGTGCCAGTAGTGTGCATAGCGGGGCCAGCTCCTACGAGCAGTACTTC
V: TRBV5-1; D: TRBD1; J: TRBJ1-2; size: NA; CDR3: CASSLAGQGSYGYTF; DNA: TGCGCCAGCAGCTTGGCCGGACAGGGGAGCTATGGCTACACCTTC
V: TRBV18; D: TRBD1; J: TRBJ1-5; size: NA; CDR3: CASSPQGDYSNQPQHF; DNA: TGTGCCAGCTCACCTCAGGGGGACTATAGCAATCAGCCCCAGCATTTT
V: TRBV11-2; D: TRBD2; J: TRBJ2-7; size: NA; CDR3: CASSLTGTSGSTPYEQYF; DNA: TGTGCCAGCAGCCTGACCGGGACTAGCGGGAGCACTCCCTACGAGCAGTACTTC
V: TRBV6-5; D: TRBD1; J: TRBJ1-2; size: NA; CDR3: CASSYQGVDYGYTF; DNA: TGTGCCAGCAGTTACCAGGGGGTGGACTATGGCTACACCTTC
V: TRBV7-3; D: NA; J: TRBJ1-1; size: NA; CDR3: CASSSEGGITEAFF; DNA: TGTGCCAGCAGCTCAGAGGGGGGAATCACTGAAGCTTTCTTT
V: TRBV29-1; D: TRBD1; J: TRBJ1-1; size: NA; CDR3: CSVGTGKTTRAFF; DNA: TGCAGCGTGGGGACAGGAAAGACGACGAGAGCTTTCTTT
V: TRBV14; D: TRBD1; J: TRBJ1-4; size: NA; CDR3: CASSPRDRVNEKLFF; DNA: TGTGCCAGCAGCCCCCGGGACAGGGTGAATGAAAAACTGTTTTTT
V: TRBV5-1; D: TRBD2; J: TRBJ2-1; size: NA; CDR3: CASSRTSGGSYNEQFF; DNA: TGCGCCAGCAGCAGGACTAGCGGGGGAAGTTACAATGAGCAGTTCTTC
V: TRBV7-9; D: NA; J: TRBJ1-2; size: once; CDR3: CASSLNYGYTF; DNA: TGTGCCAGCAGCTTAAACTATGGCTACACCTTC
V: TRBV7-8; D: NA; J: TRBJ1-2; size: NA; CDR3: CASSFLEEYYGYTF; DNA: TGTGCCAGCAGCTTTCTCGAGGAATACTATGGCTACACCTTC
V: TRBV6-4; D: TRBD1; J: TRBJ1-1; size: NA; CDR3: CASRIFGTGNTEAFF; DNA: TGTGCCAGCAGGATCTTTGGGACAGGGAACACTGAAGCTTTCTTT
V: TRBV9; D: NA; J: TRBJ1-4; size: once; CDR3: CASSVAGVIDEKLFF; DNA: TGTGCCAGCAGCGTAGCAGGAGTGATAGATGAAAAACTGTTTTTT
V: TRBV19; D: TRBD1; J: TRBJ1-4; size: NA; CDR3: CASCPGQGWEKLFF; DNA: TGTGCCAGTTGCCCGGGACAGGGCTGGGAAAAACTGTTTTTT
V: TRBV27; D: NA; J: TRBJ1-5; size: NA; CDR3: CASSWGVDQPQHF; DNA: TGTGCCAGCAGTTGGGGGGTTGATCAGCCCCAGCATTTT
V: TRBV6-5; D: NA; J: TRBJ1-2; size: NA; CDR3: CASRGGREGYTF; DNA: TGTGCCAGCAGAGGAGGACGTGAAGGCTACACCTTC
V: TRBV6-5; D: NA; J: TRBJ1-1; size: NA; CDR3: CASSYRTGRDTEAFF; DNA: TGTGCCAGCAGTTATAGAACAGGGCGAGACACTGAAGCTTTCTTT
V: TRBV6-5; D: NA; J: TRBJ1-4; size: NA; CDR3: CASSYGGTNEKLFF; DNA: TGTGCCAGCAGTTACGGTGGTACTAATGAAAAACTGTTTTTT
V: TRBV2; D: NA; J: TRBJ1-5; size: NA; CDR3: CASSEDVRQPQHF; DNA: TGTGCCAGCAGTGAAGACGTGAGACAGCCCCAGCATTTT
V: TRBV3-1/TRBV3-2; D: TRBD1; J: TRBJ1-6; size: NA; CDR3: CASREATGGIYNSPLHF; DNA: TGTGCCAGCAGGGAGGCGACAGGGGGCATCTATAATTCACCCCTCCACTTT
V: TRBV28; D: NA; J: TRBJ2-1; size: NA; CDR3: CASGPGEQFF; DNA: TGTGCCAGCGGGCCTGGTGAGCAGTTCTTC
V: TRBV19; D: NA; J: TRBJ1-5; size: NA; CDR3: CASSIDLGGQPQHF; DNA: TGTGCCAGTAGTATAGATCTGGGCGGTCAGCCCCAGCATTTT
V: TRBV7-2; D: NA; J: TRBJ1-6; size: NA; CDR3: CASSLGGPLHF; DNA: TGTGCCAGCAGCTTAGGGGGGCCCCTCCACTTT